This is a list of T cell receptor beta chains from one sample in a study of blood T cell repertoires in COVID-19. Some clones are missing from TCRdb's copy, which holds only in-frame ones; the method was immunoSEQ multiplex PCR. The data show 50,000 to 55,000 clones, approximately 85% seen once. Sequences were obtained from peripheral blood. The source is a man aged 55-75 years with acute or convalescent COVID-19. Each CDR3 is given with its conserved first and last residue. D genes are given only for firm matches. Some rows mark clone size as missing; the rest say once, few, many or name a class of expanded clone.

CDR3nt	CDR3aa	len	v_gene	d_gene	abundance	j_gene
TGTGCCACCAGCCCCGTGCGGTACACAGATACGCAGTATTTT	CATSPVRYTDTQYF	14	TRBV15	-	-	TRBJ2-3
TGTGCCAGCAGTGAACTACAGGGGACCGGAAAACTGTTTTTT	CASSELQGTGKLFF	14	TRBV27	TRBD1	-	TRBJ1-4
TGTGCCAGCAGCCTTCTAGGGGGAAGCGAGCAGTACTTC	CASSLLGGSEQYF	13	TRBV3-1/TRBV3-2	-	-	TRBJ2-7
TGTGCCAGCTCACCACGTCCAGCGGCGGGGAACACCGGGGAGCTGTTTTTT	CASSPRPAAGNTGELFF	17	TRBV18	-	-	TRBJ2-2
TGTGCCAGCAGCTTAATGCGGGGGACCGGGGAGCTGTTTTTT	CASSLMRGTGELFF	14	TRBV7-9	TRBD2	-	TRBJ2-2
TGTGCCAGCAGACGAGGGCTAAGGGACACTGAAGCTTTCTTT	CASRRGLRDTEAFF	14	TRBV27	-	-	TRBJ1-1
TGTGCCACCGGCCGGGAGTACTTC	CATGREYF	8	TRBV28	-	-	TRBJ2-7
TGTGCCAGCTCACCACAGGGGGCGAACACTGAAGCTTTCTTT	CASSPQGANTEAFF	14	TRBV18	TRBD1	-	TRBJ1-1
TGCGCCAGCAGCCTTACCGGGACAGGGGCTGAAGCTTTCTTT	CASSLTGTGAEAFF	14	TRBV5-1	TRBD1	-	TRBJ1-1
TGTGCCAGCAGTGAAATCCTGACAGGGGACTATGGCTACACCTTC	CASSEILTGDYGYTF	15	TRBV6-1	TRBD1	-	TRBJ1-2
TGCGCCAGCGCTTTACGGACAGGGCAATATGGCTACACCTTC	CASALRTGQYGYTF	14	TRBV5-1	TRBD1	-	TRBJ1-2
TGTGCCAGCAGCGTAGCCGGGTATCCCTATGGCTACACCTTC	CASSVAGYPYGYTF	14	TRBV9	-	-	TRBJ1-2
TGTGCCAGCAGCTCACAGGGGAATAATTCACCCCTCCACTTT	CASSSQGNNSPLHF	14	TRBV9	TRBD1	-	TRBJ1-6
TGTGCCTGGAGTTTCGGGAGAGGTTCCTACGAGCAGTACTTC	CAWSFGRGSYEQYF	14	TRBV30	-	once	TRBJ2-7
TGTGCCAGCAGCTCTGCCTTAGGGAGTAGCAATCAGCCCCAGCATTTT	CASSSALGSSNQPQHF	16	TRBV28	-	-	TRBJ1-5
TGTGCCAGTAGTTCGAGACAGGGAGGCAAAAACATTCAGTACTTC	CASSSRQGGKNIQYF	15	TRBV19	-	-	TRBJ2-4
TGCGCCAGCAGCTCGGGGGGGAGCTCCTATAATTCACCCCTCCACTTT	CASSSGGSSYNSPLHF	16	TRBV5-1	-	-	TRBJ1-6
TGCAGCGCCGTCGACAGTAGGAACACTGAAGCTTTCTTT	CSAVDSRNTEAFF	13	TRBV29-1	-	-	TRBJ1-1
TGTGCCAGCAGCGACCGGGACAGGGGCGTTGAGCAGTTCTTC	CASSDRDRGVEQFF	14	TRBV7-9	TRBD1	once	TRBJ2-1
TGCGCCAGCAGCCAGGGACTAGCGGGACCTGGCACAGATACGCAGTATTTT	CASSQGLAGPGTDTQYF	17	TRBV4-1	TRBD2	-	TRBJ2-3
TGTGCCAGCACCCCTAGGACAGGGCGGACTGAAGCTTTCTTT	CASTPRTGRTEAFF	14	TRBV21-1	-	once	TRBJ1-1
TGTGCCAGCAGTCTAATACCGGGACAGGGCCCCTCTGGAAACACCATATATTTT	CASSLIPGQGPSGNTIYF	18	TRBV9	TRBD1	-	TRBJ1-3
TGTGCTAGCAGCTTAGCTAGGGCAGGGGAATCCGGGGAGCTGTTTTTT	CASSLARAGESGELFF	16	TRBV7-7	-	once	TRBJ2-2
TGCGCCAGCAGCGCCGGACTAGCGGACTACAATGAGCAGTTCTTC	CASSAGLADYNEQFF	15	TRBV5-1	TRBD2	-	TRBJ2-1
TGTGCCAGCAGCTTAGGGCAGGGGACGGACGGGGAGCTGTTTTTT	CASSLGQGTDGELFF	15	TRBV7-3	-	-	TRBJ2-2
TGCGCCAGCAGCCAGGCCCGCGGGACCTCCTCTGGAAACACCATATATTTT	CASSQARGTSSGNTIYF	17	TRBV4-1	-	-	TRBJ1-3
TGCAGCGGCGACAGGCCTGCGGGTGGCTACACCTTC	CSGDRPAGGYTF	12	TRBV29-1	-	-	TRBJ1-2
TGCGCCAGCAGCTTGGCGCCCGGGACAGGGGCCTACGAGCAGTACTTC	CASSLAPGTGAYEQYF	16	TRBV5-1	TRBD1	-	TRBJ2-7
TGTGCCAGCAGTTTCGGTCGACAGGGCACTAATGAAAAACTGTTTTTT	CASSFGRQGTNEKLFF	16	TRBV27	TRBD1	-	TRBJ1-4
TGTGCCAGCAGTTTTTCCGGGAGCGGCGAGCAGTACTTC	CASSFSGSGEQYF	13	TRBV12-3/TRBV12-4	-	-	TRBJ2-7
TGTGCCAGCAGCGTAAGGGACAGGGGTGGCTACGAGCAGTACTTC	CASSVRDRGGYEQYF	15	TRBV9	TRBD1	-	TRBJ2-7
TGCAGCGTTGTCCAGGGCGGCTATGGCTACACCTTC	CSVVQGGYGYTF	12	TRBV29-1	-	-	TRBJ1-2
TGCGCCAGCAGCCAAGACGGGACAGGGGCCTACGAGCAGTACTTC	CASSQDGTGAYEQYF	15	TRBV4-1	TRBD1	few	TRBJ2-7
TGCGCCAGCAGCCCGCATAGCGGGCGCACAGATACGCAGTATTTT	CASSPHSGRTDTQYF	15	TRBV5-1	TRBD2	-	TRBJ2-3
TGTGCCAGCAGCCCTGGGGCTAGCGAGTACAATGAGCAGTTCTTC	CASSPGASEYNEQFF	15	TRBV11-2	-	-	TRBJ2-1
TGTGCCAGCACCTTAGGGGGGGCGAAAGGCTACACCTTC	CASTLGGAKGYTF	13	TRBV28	-	-	TRBJ1-2
TGTGCCAGCAGCTCGACAGGACGGGGACAGGGAAACACCATATATTTT	CASSSTGRGQGNTIYF	16	TRBV11-2	TRBD1	-	TRBJ1-3
TGTGCCAGCAGTTTACGGACAGGGGAGCAGTTCTTC	CASSLRTGEQFF	12	TRBV6-2/TRBV6-3	TRBD1	-	TRBJ2-1